This T cell receptor (beta chain) was recovered during a study of T-cell reconstitution after alpha-beta-depleted transplantation in children (dated by TCRdb to 2015 to 2016). Notes on the research overall: Using TCR repertoire profiling, the study quantitatively followed how T-cell immune reconstitution unfolded in children after TCRalphabeta/CD19-depleted allogeneic hematopoietic cell transplantation.

What the research found in general, with its limitations: Over subsequent months, a decline in hyperexpanded clone frequencies was noted, and after one year, T-cell counts and TCRbeta diversity were mostly ascribed to newly produced T cells. The high TCRbeta diversity at day 60 in some patients was ascribed to recipient T cells and intrathymic progenitors that had survived conditioning. Apparently early alphabetaT-cell count recovery about two months after transplant reportedly relied on only several hundred rapidly expanded clones derived from non-depleted graft cells.

This clonotype was seen only a few times. The specificity of this receptor is unknown. Base qualities are missing; no much larger clone stands one base away. V gives up 2 bases and J gives up 9 bases, and the segment between their germline ends measures 16 bases. The cysteine opens and the phenylalanine closes a CDR3 of 14 amino acids. The retained sequence is limited to the CDR3, 42 bases, with the frame set at the first base. The germline V gene encodes CDR1 SGHRS and CDR2 YFSETQ. Sample treatment or condition, as interpreted from the label and publication: allogeneic hematopoietic cell transplantation with graft depleted of TCRalphabeta T cells and CD19 B cells. Transplant recipients were children who received TCRalphabeta/CD19-depleted allogeneic hematopoietic cell grafts. The receptor library was made with PCR. TCRdb names Illumina HiSeq 2500 as the instrument used. To normalize quantification of the TCRbeta repertoire, the TCR libraries were built with molecular barcoding that relied on unique molecular identifiers. Clones were called with MiXCR by TCRdb after fastp trimmed the public reads at Q25, and only in-frame beta chains were retained. Entries are consolidated by CDR3 protein sequence, retaining the most common genes and DNA. The sample yields roughly 670,000 distinct CDR3 sequences; around 13% were counted once. The ten largest clones capture roughly 0.84% of the sample.

The input for sequencing was PBMCs, taken before TCRalphabeta/CD19-depleted stem cell transplant. The rearranged chain carries TRBV5-1 and TRBJ2-3; there is no confident call for the D gene. The origin of this receptor is a girl aged 2-10 years with congenital amegakaryocytic thrombocytopenia, due to receive a stem cell transplant. In nucleotides, the sequence is TGCGCCAGCAGCTTCCGGGTATCGGAAGGGACGCAGTATTTT. It codes for CASSFRVSEGTQYF.